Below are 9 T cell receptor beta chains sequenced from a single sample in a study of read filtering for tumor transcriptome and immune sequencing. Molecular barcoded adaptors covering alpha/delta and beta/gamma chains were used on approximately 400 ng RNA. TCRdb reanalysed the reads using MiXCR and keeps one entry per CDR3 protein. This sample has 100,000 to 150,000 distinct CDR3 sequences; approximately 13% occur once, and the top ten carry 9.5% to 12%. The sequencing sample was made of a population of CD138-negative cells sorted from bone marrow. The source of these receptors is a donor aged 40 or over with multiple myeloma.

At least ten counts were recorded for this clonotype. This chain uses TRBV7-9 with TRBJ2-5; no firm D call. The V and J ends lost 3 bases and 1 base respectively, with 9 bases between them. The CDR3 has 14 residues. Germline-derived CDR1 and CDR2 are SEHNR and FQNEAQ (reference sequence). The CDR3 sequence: CASSFLDVQETQYF. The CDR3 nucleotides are TGTGCCAGCAGCTTCTTAGACGTCCAAGAGACCCAGTACTTC.

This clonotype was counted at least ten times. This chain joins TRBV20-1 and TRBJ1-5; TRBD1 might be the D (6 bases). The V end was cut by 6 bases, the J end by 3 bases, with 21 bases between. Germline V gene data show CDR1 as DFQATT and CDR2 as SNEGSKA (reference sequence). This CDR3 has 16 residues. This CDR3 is CSAGAGRGVYNQPQHF. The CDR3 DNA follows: TGCAGTGCAGGGGCGGGTAGGGGGGTCTACAATCAGCCCCAGCATTTT.

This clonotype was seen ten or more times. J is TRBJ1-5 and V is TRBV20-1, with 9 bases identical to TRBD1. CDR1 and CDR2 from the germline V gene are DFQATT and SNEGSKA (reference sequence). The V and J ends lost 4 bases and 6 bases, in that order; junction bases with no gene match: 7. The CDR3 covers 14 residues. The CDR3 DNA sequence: TGCAGTGCTACCGAGACAGGGGGGGGTCAGCCCCAGCATTTT. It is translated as CSATETGGGQPQHF.

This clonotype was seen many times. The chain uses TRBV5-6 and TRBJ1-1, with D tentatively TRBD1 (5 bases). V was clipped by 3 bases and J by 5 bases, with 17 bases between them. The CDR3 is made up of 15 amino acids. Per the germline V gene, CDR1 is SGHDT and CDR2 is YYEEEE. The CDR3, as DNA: TGTGCCAGCAGCTCGAATAGGGGCGGGAGGACTGAAGCTTTCTTT. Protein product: CASSSNRGGRTEAFF.

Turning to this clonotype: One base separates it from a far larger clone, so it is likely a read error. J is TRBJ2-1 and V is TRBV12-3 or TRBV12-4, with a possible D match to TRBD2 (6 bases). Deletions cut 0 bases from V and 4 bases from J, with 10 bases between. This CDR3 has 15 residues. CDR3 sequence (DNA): TGTGCCAGCAGTTTAGCCTGGGCGGGGTACAATGAGCAGTTCTTC. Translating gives CASSLAWAGYNEQFF.

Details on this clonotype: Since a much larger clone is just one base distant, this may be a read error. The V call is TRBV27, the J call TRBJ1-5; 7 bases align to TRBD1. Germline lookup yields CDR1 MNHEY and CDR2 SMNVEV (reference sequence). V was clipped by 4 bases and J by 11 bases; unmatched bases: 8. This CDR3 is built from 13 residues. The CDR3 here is CASSSTGRQTQHF. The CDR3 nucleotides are TGTGCCAGCAGTTCGACAGGGAGGCAGACCCAGCATTTT.

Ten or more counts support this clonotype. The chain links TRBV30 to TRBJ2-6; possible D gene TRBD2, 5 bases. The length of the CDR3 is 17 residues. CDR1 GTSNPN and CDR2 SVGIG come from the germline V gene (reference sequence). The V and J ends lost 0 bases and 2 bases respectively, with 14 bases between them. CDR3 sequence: CAWSVWNLGAGANVLTF. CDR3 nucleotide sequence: TGTGCCTGGAGTGTATGGAACCTGGGAGCTGGGGCCAACGTCCTGACTTTC.

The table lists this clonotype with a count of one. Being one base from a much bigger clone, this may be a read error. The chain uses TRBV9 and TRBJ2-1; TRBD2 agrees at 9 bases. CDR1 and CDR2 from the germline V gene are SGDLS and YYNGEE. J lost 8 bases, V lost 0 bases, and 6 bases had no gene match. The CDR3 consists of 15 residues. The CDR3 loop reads CASSVARGGRHEQFF. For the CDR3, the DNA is TGTGCCAGCAGCGTAGCGCGGGGGGGCCGCCATGAGCAGTTCTTC.

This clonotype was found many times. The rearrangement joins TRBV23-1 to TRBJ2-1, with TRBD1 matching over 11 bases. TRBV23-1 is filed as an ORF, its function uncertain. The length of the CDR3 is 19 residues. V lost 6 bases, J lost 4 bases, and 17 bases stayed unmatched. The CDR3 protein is CASRQTPGQGAHQYNEQFF. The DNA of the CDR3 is TGCGCCAGCAGGCAGACCCCAGGACAGGGGGCACATCAATACAATGAGCAGTTCTTC.